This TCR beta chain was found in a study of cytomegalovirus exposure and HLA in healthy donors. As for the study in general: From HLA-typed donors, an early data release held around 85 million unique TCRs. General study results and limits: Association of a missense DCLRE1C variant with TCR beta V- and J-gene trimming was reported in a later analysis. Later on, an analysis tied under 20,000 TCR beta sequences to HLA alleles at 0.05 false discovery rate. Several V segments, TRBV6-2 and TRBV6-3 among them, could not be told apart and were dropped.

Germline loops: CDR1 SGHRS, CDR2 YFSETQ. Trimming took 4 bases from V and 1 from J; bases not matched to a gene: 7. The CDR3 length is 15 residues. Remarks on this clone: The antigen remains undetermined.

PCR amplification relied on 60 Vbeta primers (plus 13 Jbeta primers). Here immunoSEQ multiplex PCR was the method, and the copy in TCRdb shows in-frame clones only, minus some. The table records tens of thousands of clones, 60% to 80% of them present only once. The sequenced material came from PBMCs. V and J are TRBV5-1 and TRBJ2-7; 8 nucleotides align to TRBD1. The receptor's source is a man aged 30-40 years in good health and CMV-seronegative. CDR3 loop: CASSLDRALSYEQYF. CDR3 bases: TGCGCCAGCAGCCTGGACAGGGCCCTATCCTACGAGCAGTACTTC.